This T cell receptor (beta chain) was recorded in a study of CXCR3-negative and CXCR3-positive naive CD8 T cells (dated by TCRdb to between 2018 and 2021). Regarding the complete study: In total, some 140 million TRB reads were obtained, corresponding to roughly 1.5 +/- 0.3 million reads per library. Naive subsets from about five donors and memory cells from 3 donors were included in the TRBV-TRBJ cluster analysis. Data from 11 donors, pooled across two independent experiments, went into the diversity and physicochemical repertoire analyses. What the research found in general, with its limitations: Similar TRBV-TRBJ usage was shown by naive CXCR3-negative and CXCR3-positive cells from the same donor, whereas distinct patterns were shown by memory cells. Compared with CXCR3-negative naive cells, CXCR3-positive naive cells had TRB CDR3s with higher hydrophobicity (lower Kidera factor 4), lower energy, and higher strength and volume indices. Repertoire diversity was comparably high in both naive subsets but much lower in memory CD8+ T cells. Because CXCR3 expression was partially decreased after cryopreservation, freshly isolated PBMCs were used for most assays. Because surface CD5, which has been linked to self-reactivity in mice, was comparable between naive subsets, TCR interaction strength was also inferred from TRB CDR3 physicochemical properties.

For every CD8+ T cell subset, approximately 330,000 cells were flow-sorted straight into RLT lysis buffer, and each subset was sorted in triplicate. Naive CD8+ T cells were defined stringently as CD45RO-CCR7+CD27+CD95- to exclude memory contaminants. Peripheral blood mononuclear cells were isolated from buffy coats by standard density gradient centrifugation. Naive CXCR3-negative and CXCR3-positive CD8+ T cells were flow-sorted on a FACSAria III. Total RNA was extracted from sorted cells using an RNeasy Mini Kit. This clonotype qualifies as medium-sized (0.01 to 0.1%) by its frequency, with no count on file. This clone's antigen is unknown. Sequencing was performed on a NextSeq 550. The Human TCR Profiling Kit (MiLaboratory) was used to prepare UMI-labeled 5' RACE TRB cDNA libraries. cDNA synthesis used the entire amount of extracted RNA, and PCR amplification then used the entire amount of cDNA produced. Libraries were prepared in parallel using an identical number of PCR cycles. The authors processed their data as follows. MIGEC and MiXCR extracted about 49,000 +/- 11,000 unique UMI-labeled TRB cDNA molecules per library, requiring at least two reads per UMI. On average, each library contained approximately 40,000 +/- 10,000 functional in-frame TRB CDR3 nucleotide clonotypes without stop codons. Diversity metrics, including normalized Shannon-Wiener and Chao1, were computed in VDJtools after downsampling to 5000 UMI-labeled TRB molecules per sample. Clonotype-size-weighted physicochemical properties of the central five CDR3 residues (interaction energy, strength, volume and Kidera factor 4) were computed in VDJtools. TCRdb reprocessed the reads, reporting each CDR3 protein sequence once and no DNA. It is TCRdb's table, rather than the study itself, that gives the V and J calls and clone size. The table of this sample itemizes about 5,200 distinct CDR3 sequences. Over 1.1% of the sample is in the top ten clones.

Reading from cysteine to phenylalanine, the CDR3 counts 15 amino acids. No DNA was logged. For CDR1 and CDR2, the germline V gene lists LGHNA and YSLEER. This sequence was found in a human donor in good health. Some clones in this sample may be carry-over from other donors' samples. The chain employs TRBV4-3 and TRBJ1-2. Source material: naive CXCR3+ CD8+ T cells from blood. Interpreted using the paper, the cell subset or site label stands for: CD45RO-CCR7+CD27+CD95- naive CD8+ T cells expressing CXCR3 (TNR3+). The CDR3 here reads CASSQDQSGNYGYTF.